This is a list of T cell receptor beta chains from one sample in a study of T cell repertoires in cytomegalovirus infection. TCRdb re-called the reads with MiXCR, one entry per CDR3 protein. The table shows about 300,000 distinct CDR3 sequences, with approximately 10% occurring only once. Sequenced input: PBMCs. The receptors were gathered from a human donor in good health (CMV status not recorded). Some clones in this sample may be carry-over from other donors' samples. The CDR3 runs from the conserved cysteine through the conserved F or W. D genes are given only for firm matches. Clone size is stated in some rows and not others, as once, few, many or a class when expanded.

>many|TRBJ1-1|-|TRBV7-2
CASNPGGALNTEAFF
TGTGCCAGCAACCCCGGGGGGGCTCTGAACACTGAAGCTTTCTTT
>many|TRBJ1-2|TRBD1|TRBV14
CASSSWAGGAEVYGYTF
TGTGCCAGCAGCTCCTGGGCAGGGGGCGCGGAAGTCTATGGCTACACCTTC
>few|TRBJ2-7|TRBD2|TRBV14
CASSFPLAGLEEQYF
TGTGCCAGCAGCTTCCCGCTAGCGGGCCTGGAAGAGCAGTACTTC
>many|TRBJ2-1|-|TRBV28
CASGGGPPYNEQFF
TGTGCCAGCGGAGGGGGGCCCCCCTACAATGAGCAGTTCTTC
>many|TRBJ2-6|-|TRBV5-5
CASSLGQSSGANVLTF
TGTGCCAGCAGCTTGGGACAGAGCTCTGGGGCCAACGTCCTGACTTTC
>few|TRBJ2-5|TRBD1|TRBV29-1
CSVEQGAGETQYF
TGCAGCGTTGAACAGGGGGCGGGAGAGACCCAGTACTTC
>many|TRBJ2-1|TRBD2|TRBV7-9
CASSLSGSYNEQFF
TGTGCCAGCAGCCTTAGCGGGTCCTACAATGAGCAGTTCTTC
>many|TRBJ2-1|-|TRBV14
CASSRVLRGVYNEQFF
TGTGCCAGCAGCAGAGTTTTGCGAGGGGTTTACAATGAGCAGTTCTTC
>few|TRBJ2-5|-|TRBV9
CASGVGRFQETQYF
TGTGCCAGCGGAGTAGGGAGGTTTCAAGAGACCCAGTACTTC
>many|TRBJ2-3|TRBD1|TRBV24-1
CATSGQGVTDTQYF
TGTGCCACCAGTGGACAGGGAGTCACAGATACGCAGTATTTT
>many|TRBJ1-2|TRBD1|TRBV6-5
CASSFRTGDNYGYTF
TGTGCCAGCAGTTTCCGGACAGGGGACAACTATGGCTACACCTTC
>many|TRBJ2-1|-|TRBV10-3
CAIREGVPDNEQFF
TGTGCCATCAGGGAGGGGGTCCCAGACAATGAGCAGTTCTTC
>many|TRBJ2-3|TRBD1|TRBV10-3
CAISESSGGGGDTQYF
TGTGCCATCAGTGAGTCGTCAGGGGGCGGAGGAGATACGCAGTATTTT
>many|TRBJ2-4|-|TRBV28
CASSLSRQGLNIQYF
TGTGCCAGCAGTTTATCACGACAAGGGCTGAACATTCAGTACTTC
>many|TRBJ2-5|TRBD1|TRBV20-1
CSARDYGRGQETQYF
TGCAGTGCTAGAGATTACGGCAGGGGGCAAGAGACCCAGTACTTC
>many|TRBJ2-5|-|TRBV7-2
CASIIGGGGRVETQYF
TGTGCCAGCATCATTGGCGGAGGGGGTCGTGTAGAGACCCAGTACTTC
>many|TRBJ2-4|-|TRBV28
CASSLFRDLAKNIQYF
TGTGCCAGCAGTTTATTCAGGGACTTAGCCAAAAACATTCAGTACTTC
>few|TRBJ1-1|TRBD1|TRBV20-1
CSARGTGGRTEAFF
TGCAGTGCTAGGGGGACAGGGGGAAGGACTGAAGCTTTCTTT
>many|TRBJ2-1|-|TRBV7-2
CASSFALLQNEQFF
TGTGCCAGCAGCTTTGCCCTCCTTCAGAATGAGCAGTTCTTC
>-|TRBJ2-5|TRBD1|TRBV5-1
CASSEPKTGGETQYF
TGCGCCAGCAGCGAACCCAAGACAGGGGGAGAGACCCAGTACTTC
>few|TRBJ2-1|-|TRBV5-6
CASSRRVAGNTPYNEQFF
TGTGCCAGCAGCCGTAGGGTCGCGGGGAATACCCCGTACAATGAGCAGTTCTTC
>-|TRBJ1-1|-|TRBV20-1
CSARDPGLDTEAFF
TGCAGTGCTAGAGATCCGGGCTTGGACACTGAAGCTTTCTTT
>-|TRBJ2-3|-|TRBV7-6
CASSPRRGQADTQYF
TGTGCCAGCAGCCCGCGCCGGGGGCAGGCAGATACGCAGTATTTT
>many|TRBJ1-2|-|TRBV3-1
CASSQDKVANYGYTF
TGTGCCAGCAGCCAAGATAAAGTAGCTAACTATGGCTACACCTTC
>many|TRBJ1-4|-|TRBV20-1
CSAFDSGGNEKLFF
TGCAGTGCTTTCGATTCGGGCGGGAATGAAAAACTGTTTTTT
>many|TRBJ1-2|-|TRBV15
CATSRDRLGRGYTF
TGTGCCACCAGCAGAGATAGGCTGGGCAGAGGCTACACCTTC
>many|TRBJ2-5|-|TRBV11-2
CASTGSRTQYF
TGTGCCAGCACCGGCTCGCGGACCCAGTACTTC
>many|TRBJ2-1|-|TRBV7-2
CASYGSNEQFF
TGTGCCAGCTACGGGAGCAATGAGCAGTTCTTC
>few|TRBJ1-4|TRBD1|TRBV6-6
CASRHRGTNEKLFF
TGTGCCAGCCGTCACAGGGGGACTAATGAAAAACTGTTTTTT